The sample holds a few counts of the clone carrying this TCR beta chain. What it binds is unknown. The data derive from a study of blood T cells in healthy people across ages. The wider study: Template switching captured about one barcoded beta molecule per two T cells.

Germline-derived CDR1 and CDR2 are SGHRS and YFSETQ. The CDR3 is 17 residues long. V lost 0 bases, J lost 6 bases, and 16 bases lay in between. Study-wide findings and caveats: Naive CD4+ cell counts and diversity both ran higher in long-lived than in aged donors.

A second PCR of about 7 to 12 cycles used a sample-barcoded 5' primer and a J-beta primer mix. One entry per CDR3 protein, called by TCRdb with MiXCR from the 5' RACE reads. In the table there are some 790,000 distinct CDR3 sequences, 25% to 35% of which are singletons. This sequence originates from a woman of 80 years or more in good health. The specimen sequenced was blood. V usage is TRBV5-1 and J usage is TRBJ1-6; D remains unclear. Here the CDR3 reads CASSLGGSLGGNSPLHF. CDR3 nucleotides: TGCGCCAGCAGCTTGGGGGGTTCCTTGGGTGGTAATTCACCCCTCCACTTT.